This T cell receptor beta chain was obtained from a study of CD8 T cells in ankylosing spondylitis. Study-level findings and limits: The study identified a TCR beta motif of under ten highly homologous variants that appeared characteristic of ankylosing spondylitis blood.

With V trimmed by 5 bases and J by 5 bases, 4 bases remained unmatched. Germline V gene sequence: CDR1 MNHNS, CDR2 SASEGT. The CDR3 spans 13 residues. Each CDR3 protein gets one entry after TCRdb re-called the 5' RACE reads with MiXCR. The table records some 200,000 distinct CDR3 sequences, about 26% of them present only once. This clonotype was seen only a few times. Its antigen is unknown. Input material: blood, either unsorted or a sorted T cell fraction (not recorded which). The receptor was isolated from a male donor with ankylosing spondylitis or in good health (not recorded which). The chain uses TRBV6-1 and TRBJ2-7; TRBD2 agrees at 9 bases. The CDR3 DNA is TGTGCCAGCAGTAGTCTAGCGGGAAACGAGCAGTACTTC. Its translation: CASSSLAGNEQYF.